Listed below are T cell receptor beta chains from one sample, sequenced in a study of CD8 T cells in ankylosing spondylitis. TCRdb re-called the 5' RACE reads with MiXCR, one entry per CDR3 protein. The sample lists around 220,000 distinct CDR3 sequences, 10% seen once, with 21% in the top ten. The sequenced sample was blood, either unsorted or a sorted T cell fraction (not recorded which). Receptor source: a male donor with ankylosing spondylitis or in good health (not recorded which). CDR3s include the opening cysteine and the closing phenylalanine or tryptophan. D genes are given only for firm matches. Clone size is given for some rows only: seen once, a few or many times, or a class if the clone is expanded.

TRBJ1-2	TRBV7-9	many	.	TGTGCCAGCAGCTTAGAGGCAGGGCTTGGCTACACCTTC	CASSLEAGLGYTF
TRBJ1-1	TRBV7-3	many	.	TGTGCCAGCAGCTTGAACAGAGTCACTGAAGCTTTCTTT	CASSLNRVTEAFF
TRBJ1-5	TRBV28	many	TRBD1	TGTGCCAGCTGGACAGGGGCCCGTTTTAGCAATCAGCCCCAGCATTTT	CASWTGARFSNQPQHF
TRBJ2-7	TRBV20-1	many	TRBD1	TGCAGTGCTAGAGCGACAGGGTCGAGGCAGTACTTC	CSARATGSRQYF
TRBJ2-7	TRBV2	few	TRBD1	TGTGCCAGCACTCCGGGGGACAGGTTCTACGAGCAGTACTTC	CASTPGDRFYEQYF
TRBJ2-7	TRBV20-1	few	TRBD1	TGCAGTGCTACAGGGGGCTACGAGCAGTACTTC	CSATGGYEQYF
TRBJ2-4	TRBV7-2	many	.	TGTGCCAGCTCTACGGCCCGCGGCGCCAAAAACATTCAGTACTTC	CASSTARGAKNIQYF
TRBJ1-5	TRBV7-8	.	.	TGTGCCAGCAGCTTATCCAGTACTCAGCCCCAGCATTTT	CASSLSSTQPQHF
TRBJ1-1	TRBV10-3	many	.	TGTGCCATCAGTGGACTTAACACTGAAGCTTTCTTT	CAISGLNTEAFF
TRBJ2-3	TRBV5-5	many	.	TGTGCCAGCAGCTTCGGAACAGGGCCCGGAGATACGCAGTATTTT	CASSFGTGPGDTQYF
TRBJ1-6	TRBV9	many	.	TGTGCCAGCAGCGTAGTCGGAGGGGCGCGGGGATTATCACCCCTCCACTTT	CASSVVGGARGLSPLHF
TRBJ1-2	TRBV25-1	few	.	TGCGCCAGCAGTGAATCACTCTCCGGGGTAGGAAACTATGGCTACACCTTC	CASSESLSGVGNYGYTF
TRBJ2-7	TRBV27	.	TRBD2	TGTGCCAGCAGTATAGGTAGCGGGGGTTACGAGCAGTACTTC	CASSIGSGGYEQYF
TRBJ2-1	TRBV7-2	many	TRBD2	TGTGCCAGCAGCTTATTTGTCGGGGGGGCCAATGAGCAGTTCTTC	CASSLFVGGANEQFF
TRBJ1-1	TRBV7-6	many	TRBD1	TGTGCCAGCAGCTTATACCAGGGGGCGGAAGCTTTCTTT	CASSLYQGAEAFF
TRBJ1-2	TRBV5-1	few	.	TGCGCCAGCAGCGCACTACAGGGTCAGGGTGGCTACACCTTC	CASSALQGQGGYTF
TRBJ2-3	TRBV25-1	many	.	TGTGCCAGCAGTGCTTTTTCCGGGGGCGACGCAGATACGCAGTATTTT	CASSAFSGGDADTQYF
TRBJ2-4	TRBV5-1	.	TRBD1	TGCGCCAGCAGCTTGGACGGACAGGGGGCAAACATTCAGTACTTC	CASSLDGQGANIQYF
TRBJ2-5	TRBV20-1	few	.	TGCAGTGCCAACAAGCCGAGGGGGACTTTAATAGAGACCCAGTACTTC	CSANKPRGTLIETQYF
TRBJ2-3	TRBV12-3/TRBV12-4	.	.	TGTGCCAGCAGTCCCAGGGACTCCAGAACAGATACGCAGTCTTTT	CASSPRDSRTDTQSF
TRBJ1-5	TRBV4-1	many	TRBD1	TGCGCCAGCAGCCAAGATAACGTAGGGGGCCATAGCAATCAGCCCCAGCATTTT	CASSQDNVGGHSNQPQHF
TRBJ1-4	TRBV7-8	many	.	TGTGCCAGCAGCTTCTTACTCGGCGGGGCTAATGAAAAACTGTTTTTT	CASSFLLGGANEKLFF
TRBJ1-6	TRBV2	.	.	TGTGCCAGCAGTGCGGGGGCAGCTAGTTCACCCCTCCACTTT	CASSAGAASSPLHF
TRBJ2-7	TRBV9	many	TRBD2	TGTGCCAGCAGCGTAGAGGGGACTAGCGCCGAGCAGTACTTC	CASSVEGTSAEQYF
TRBJ2-1	TRBV28	few	TRBD2	TGTGCCAGCAGTTTAGAGCGGGGGGCATTCTCCTACAATGAGCAGTTCTTC	CASSLERGAFSYNEQFF
TRBJ2-1	TRBV5-1	many	.	TGCGCCAGCAGCTTGGCGGTGAACAATGAGCAGTTCTTC	CASSLAVNNEQFF
TRBJ2-1	TRBV9	.	TRBD1	TGTGCCAGCAGCGTAGAACCAGGGGGTGGCGGTGAGCAGTTCTTC	CASSVEPGGGGEQFF
TRBJ2-5	TRBV7-2	few	.	TGTGCCAGCAGCGAGAGTCGGGACATGGCCCAGTACTTC	CASSESRDMAQYF
TRBJ2-7	TRBV24-1	few	.	TGTGCCACCAGTGAGGGCAGCACAACCAGGGAGCAGTACTTC	CATSEGSTTREQYF